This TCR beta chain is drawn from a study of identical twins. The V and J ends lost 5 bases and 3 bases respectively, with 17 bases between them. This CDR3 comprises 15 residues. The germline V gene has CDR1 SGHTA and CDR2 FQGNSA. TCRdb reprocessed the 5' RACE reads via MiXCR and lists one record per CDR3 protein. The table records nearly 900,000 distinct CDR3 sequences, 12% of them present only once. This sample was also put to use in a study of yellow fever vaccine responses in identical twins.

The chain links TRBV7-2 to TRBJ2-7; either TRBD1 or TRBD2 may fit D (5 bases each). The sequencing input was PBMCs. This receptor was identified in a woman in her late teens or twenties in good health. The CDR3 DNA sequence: TGTGCCAGCAGCGAGGGAAGGGGTTCAGACTACGAGCAGTACTTC. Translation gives CASSEGRGSDYEQYF.